In this sample, the clone carrying this TCR beta chain turned up a few times. These data originate in a study of T-cell memory formation after mild COVID-19. 5'RACE primed from the constant segment yielded TCR alpha and TCR beta cDNA libraries bearing sample barcodes and UMIs. MiXCR, applied by TCRdb to the 5' RACE reads, yields one record per CDR3 protein. The table lists hundreds of thousands of distinct CDR3 sequences, roughly 20% of them singletons. V was pared by 1 base and J by 4 bases, with 21 bases between. The CDR3 runs to 18 residues. Per the germline V gene, CDR1 is KGHSH and CDR2 is LQKENI.

Sample: PBMCs or a T cell subset sorted from them (not recorded which). The V gene is TRBV18, the J gene TRBJ2-3; D is possibly TRBD2 (6 bases). The sequence came from an adult woman who had mild COVID-19 (a few samples of this study predate the infection). Cell type and time point are not known. The CDR3 loop is CASSPLTRGGGVADTQYF. The CDR3 coding sequence is TGTGCCAGCTCACCACTGACCCGTGGGGGAGGAGTCGCAGATACGCAGTATTTT.